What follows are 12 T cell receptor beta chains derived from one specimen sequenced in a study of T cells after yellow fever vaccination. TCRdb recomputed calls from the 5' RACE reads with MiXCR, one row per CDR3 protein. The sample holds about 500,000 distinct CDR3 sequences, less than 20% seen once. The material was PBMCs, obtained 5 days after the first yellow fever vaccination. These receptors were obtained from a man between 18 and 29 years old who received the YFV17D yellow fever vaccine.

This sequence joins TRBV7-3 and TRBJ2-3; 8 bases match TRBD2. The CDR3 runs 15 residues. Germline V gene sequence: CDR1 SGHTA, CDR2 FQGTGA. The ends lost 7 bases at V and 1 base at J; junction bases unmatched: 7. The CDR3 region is CASTAGTSRTDTQYF. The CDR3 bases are TGTGCCAGCACCGCCGGGACTAGTCGCACAGATACGCAGTATTTT. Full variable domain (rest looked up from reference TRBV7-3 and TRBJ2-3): GAGVSQTPSNKVTEKGKYVELRCDPISGHTALYWYRQSLGQGPEFLIYFQGTGAADDSGLPNDRFFAVRPEGSVSTLKIQRTERGDSAVYLCASTAGTSRTDTQYFGPGTRLTVL.

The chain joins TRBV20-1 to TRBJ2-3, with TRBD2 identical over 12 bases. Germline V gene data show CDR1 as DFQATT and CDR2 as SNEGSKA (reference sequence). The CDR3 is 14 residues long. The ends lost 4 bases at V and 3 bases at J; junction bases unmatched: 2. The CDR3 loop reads CSATSGGATDTQYF. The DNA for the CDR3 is TGCAGTGCTACTAGCGGGGGGGCAACAGATACGCAGTATTTT.

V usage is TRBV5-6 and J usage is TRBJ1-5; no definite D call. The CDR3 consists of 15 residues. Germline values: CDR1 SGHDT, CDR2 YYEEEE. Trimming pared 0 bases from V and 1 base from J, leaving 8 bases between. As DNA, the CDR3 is TGTGCCAGCAGCTTGGGGGTATCCAGCAATCAGCCCCAGCATTTT. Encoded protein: CASSLGVSSNQPQHF.

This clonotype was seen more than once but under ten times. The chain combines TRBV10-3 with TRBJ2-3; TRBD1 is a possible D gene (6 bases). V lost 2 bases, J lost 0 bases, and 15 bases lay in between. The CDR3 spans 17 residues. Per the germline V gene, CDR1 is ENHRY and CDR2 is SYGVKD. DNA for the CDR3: TGTGCCATCAGTGAGCTGGGTCCAGGGGAAAGCACAGATACGCAGTATTTT. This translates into CAISELGPGESTDTQYF.

For the CDR3, the DNA is TGTGCCAGCCGGTTAGAGGCAGATACGCAGTATTTT. The encoded protein is CASRLEADTQYF. V is TRBV12-3 or TRBV12-4 and J is TRBJ2-3; D is ambiguous. The CDR3 spans 12 residues. V was cut by 8 bases and J by 4 bases, with 10 bases left in between.

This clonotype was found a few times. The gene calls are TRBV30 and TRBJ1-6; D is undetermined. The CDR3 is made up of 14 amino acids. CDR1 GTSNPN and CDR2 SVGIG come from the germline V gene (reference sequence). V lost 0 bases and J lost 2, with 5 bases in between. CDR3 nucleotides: TGTGCCTGGAGTGTACTCGCCTATAATTCACCCCTCCACTTT. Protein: CAWSVLAYNSPLHF.

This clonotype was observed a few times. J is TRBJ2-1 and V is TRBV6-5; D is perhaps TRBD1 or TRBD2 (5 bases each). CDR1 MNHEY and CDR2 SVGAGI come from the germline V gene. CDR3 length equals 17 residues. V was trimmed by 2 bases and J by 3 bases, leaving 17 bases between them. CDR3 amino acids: CASSYGDHGGLYNEQFF. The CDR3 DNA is TGTGCCAGCAGTTACGGGGACCACGGAGGTCTCTACAATGAGCAGTTCTTC.

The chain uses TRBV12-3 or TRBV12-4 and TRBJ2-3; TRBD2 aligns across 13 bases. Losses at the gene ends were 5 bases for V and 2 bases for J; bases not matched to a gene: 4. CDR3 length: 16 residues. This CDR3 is CASSRGTSGATDTQYF. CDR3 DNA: TGTGCCAGCAGTCGAGGGACTAGCGGGGCCACAGATACGCAGTATTTT.

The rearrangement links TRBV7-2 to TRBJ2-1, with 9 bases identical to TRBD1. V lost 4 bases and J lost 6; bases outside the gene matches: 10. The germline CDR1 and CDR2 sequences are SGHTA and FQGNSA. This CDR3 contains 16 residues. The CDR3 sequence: CASSSRVGQGRNEQFF. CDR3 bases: TGTGCCAGCAGCTCCCGAGTGGGACAGGGTCGCAATGAGCAGTTCTTC.

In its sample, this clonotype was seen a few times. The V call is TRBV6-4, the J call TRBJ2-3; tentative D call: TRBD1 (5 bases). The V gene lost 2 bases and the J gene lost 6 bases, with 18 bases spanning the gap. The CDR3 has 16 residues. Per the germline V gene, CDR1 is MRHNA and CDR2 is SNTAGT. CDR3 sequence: CASSDRAGFPSDTQYF. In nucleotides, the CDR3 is TGTGCCAGCAGTGACCGGGCAGGGTTCCCATCCGATACGCAGTATTTT.

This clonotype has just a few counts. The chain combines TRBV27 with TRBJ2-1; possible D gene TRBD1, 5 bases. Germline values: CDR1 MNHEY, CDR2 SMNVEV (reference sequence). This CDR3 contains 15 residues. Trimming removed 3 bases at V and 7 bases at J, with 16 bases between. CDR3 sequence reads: CASSFRLDRENEQFF. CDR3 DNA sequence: TGTGCCAGCAGTTTCAGACTTGACAGAGAGAATGAGCAGTTCTTC.

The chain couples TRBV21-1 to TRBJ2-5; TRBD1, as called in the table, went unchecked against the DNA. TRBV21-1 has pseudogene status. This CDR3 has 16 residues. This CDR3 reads CASSKGEQGYQETQYF. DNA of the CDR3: TGTGCCAGCAGCAAGGGGGAACAGGGGTACCAAGAGACCCAGTACTTC.